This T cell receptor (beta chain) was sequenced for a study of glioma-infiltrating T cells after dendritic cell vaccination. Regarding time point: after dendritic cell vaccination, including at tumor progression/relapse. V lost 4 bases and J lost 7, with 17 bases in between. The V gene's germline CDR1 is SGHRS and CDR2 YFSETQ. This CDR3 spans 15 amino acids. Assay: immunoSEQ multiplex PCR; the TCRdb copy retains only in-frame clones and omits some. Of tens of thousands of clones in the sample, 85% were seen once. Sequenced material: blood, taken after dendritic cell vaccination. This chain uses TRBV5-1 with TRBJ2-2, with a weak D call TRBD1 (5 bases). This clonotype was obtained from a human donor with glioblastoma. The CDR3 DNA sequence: TGCGCCAGCAGCGACGGACAAGGGGCTGTCGGGGAGCTGTTTTTT. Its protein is CASSDGQGAVGELFF.